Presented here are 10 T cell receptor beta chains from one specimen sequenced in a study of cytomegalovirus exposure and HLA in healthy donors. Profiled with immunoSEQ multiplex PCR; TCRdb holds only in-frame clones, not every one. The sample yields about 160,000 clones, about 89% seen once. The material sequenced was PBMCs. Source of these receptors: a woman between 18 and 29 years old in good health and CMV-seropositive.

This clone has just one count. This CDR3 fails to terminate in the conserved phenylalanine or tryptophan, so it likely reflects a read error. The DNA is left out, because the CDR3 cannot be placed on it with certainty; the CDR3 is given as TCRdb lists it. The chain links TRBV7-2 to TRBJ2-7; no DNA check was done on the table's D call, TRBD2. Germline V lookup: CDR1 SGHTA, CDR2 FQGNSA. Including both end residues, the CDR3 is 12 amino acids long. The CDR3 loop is CASSLGRERASL.

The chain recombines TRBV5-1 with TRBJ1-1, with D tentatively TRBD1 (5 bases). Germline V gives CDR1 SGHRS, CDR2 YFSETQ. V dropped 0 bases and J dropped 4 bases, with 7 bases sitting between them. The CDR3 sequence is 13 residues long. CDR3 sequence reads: CASSLEGITEAFF. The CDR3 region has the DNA TGCGCCAGCAGCTTGGAGGGGATCACTGAAGCTTTCTTT.

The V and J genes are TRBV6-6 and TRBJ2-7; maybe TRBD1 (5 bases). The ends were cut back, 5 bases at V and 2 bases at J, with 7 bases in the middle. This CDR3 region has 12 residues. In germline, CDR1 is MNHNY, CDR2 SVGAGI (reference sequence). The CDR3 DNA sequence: TGTGCCAGCAGTGCGACAGCCTACGAGCAGTACTTC. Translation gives CASSATAYEQYF.

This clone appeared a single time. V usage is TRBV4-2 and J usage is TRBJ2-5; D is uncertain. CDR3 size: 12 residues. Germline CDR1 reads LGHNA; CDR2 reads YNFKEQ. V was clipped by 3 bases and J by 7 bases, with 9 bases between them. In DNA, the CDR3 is TGTGCCAGCAGCCAGTCGGGTGGGACCCAGTACTTC. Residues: CASSQSGGTQYF.

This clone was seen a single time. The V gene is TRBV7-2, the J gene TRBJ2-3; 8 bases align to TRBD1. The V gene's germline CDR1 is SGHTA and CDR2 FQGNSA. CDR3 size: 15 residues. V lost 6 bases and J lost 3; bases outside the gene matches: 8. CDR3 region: CASRSGQVVTDTQYF. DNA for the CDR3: TGTGCCAGCAGGTCGGGACAGGTGGTAACAGATACGCAGTATTTT.

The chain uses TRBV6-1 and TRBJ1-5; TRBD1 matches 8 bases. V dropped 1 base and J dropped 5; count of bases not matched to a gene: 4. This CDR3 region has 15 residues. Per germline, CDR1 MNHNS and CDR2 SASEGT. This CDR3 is CASSEVWTGYQPQHF. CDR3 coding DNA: TGTGCCAGCAGTGAAGTGTGGACAGGGTATCAGCCCCAGCATTTT.

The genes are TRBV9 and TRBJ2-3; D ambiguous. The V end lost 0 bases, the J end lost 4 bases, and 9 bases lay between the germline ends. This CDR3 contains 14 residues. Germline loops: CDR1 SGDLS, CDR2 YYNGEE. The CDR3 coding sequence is TGTGCCAGCAGCGTAGAAAGTGGAGCAGATACGCAGTATTTT. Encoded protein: CASSVESGADTQYF.

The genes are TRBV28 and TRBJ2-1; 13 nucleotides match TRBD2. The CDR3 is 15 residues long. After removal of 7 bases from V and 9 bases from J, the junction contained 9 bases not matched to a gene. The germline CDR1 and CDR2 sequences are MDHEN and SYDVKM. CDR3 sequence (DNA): TGTGCCAGCACCATCTCGGGACTAGCGGGACGTGAGCAGTTCTTC. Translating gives CASTISGLAGREQFF. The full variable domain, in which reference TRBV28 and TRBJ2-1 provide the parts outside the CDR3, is DVKVTQSSRYLVKRTGEKVFLECVQDMDHENMFWYRQDPGLGLRLIYFSYDVKMKEKGDIPEGYSVSREKKERFSLILESASTNQTSMYLCASTISGLAGREQFFGPGTRLTVL.

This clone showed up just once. For the CDR3, the DNA is TGCGCCAGCAGCCTCCTCGGGGGGGGGAATGAAAAACTGTTTTTT. It yields the protein CASSLLGGGNEKLFF. This rearrangement joins TRBV5-1 to TRBJ1-4; D possibly corresponds to TRBD1 (5 bases). The CDR3 totals 15 residues. CDR1 is SGHRS, CDR2 YFSETQ, per germline. Trimming removed 4 bases at V and 5 bases at J, with 15 bases between.

The CDR3 spells CASSPNPGGDRKTQYF. The CDR3 DNA reads as TGTGCCAGCAGCCCCAATCCTGGGGGGGATCGGAAGACCCAGTACTTC. The chain links TRBV7-8 to TRBJ2-5; 7 bases agree with TRBD2. V lost 5 bases and J lost 6; bases outside the gene matches: 15. The CDR3 has 16 amino acids. CDR1 is SGHVS, CDR2 FQNEAQ, per germline.